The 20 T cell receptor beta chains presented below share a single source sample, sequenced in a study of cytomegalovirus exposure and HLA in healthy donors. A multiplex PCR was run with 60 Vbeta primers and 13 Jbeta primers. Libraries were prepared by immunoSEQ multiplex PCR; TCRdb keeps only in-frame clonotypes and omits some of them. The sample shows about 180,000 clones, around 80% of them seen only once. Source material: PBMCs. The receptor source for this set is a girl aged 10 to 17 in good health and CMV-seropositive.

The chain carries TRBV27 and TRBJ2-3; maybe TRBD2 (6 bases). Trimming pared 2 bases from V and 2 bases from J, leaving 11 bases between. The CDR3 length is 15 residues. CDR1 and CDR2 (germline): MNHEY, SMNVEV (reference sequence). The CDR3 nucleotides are TGTGCCAGCAGTTTAATGGGACTCAACACAGATACGCAGTATTTT. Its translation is CASSLMGLNTDTQYF.

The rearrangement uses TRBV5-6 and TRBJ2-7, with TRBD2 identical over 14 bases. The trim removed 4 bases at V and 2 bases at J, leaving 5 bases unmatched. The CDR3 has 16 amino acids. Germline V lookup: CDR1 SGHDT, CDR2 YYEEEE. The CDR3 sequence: CASSKGLAGVAYEQYF. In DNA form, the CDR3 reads TGTGCCAGCAGCAAGGGACTAGCGGGAGTGGCCTACGAGCAGTACTTC.

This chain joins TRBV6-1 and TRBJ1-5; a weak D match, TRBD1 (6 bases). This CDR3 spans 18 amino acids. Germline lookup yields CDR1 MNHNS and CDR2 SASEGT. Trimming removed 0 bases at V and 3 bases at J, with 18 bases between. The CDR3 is CASSEAPSWGPNNQPQHF. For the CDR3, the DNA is TGTGCCAGCAGTGAAGCTCCCAGTTGGGGGCCTAACAATCAGCCCCAGCATTTT.

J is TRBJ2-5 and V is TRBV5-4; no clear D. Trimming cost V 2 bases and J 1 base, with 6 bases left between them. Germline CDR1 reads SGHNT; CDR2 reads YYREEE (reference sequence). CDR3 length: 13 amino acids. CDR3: CASSFRSQETQYF. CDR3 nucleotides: TGTGCCAGCAGCTTTAGATCCCAAGAGACCCAGTACTTC.

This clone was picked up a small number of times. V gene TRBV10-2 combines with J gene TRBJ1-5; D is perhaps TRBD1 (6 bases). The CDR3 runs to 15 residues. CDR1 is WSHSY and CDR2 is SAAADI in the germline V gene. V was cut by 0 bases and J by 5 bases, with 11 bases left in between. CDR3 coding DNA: TGCGCCAGCAGTGAGTCGGGGGGGCCCTATCAGCCCCAGCATTTT. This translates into CASSESGGPYQPQHF.

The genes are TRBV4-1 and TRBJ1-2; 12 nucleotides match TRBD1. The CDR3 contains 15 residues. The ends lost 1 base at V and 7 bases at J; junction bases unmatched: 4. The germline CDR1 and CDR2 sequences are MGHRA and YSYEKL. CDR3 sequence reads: CASSQGGQGAGGYTF. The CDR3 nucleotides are TGCGCCAGCAGCCAAGGGGGACAGGGGGCCGGTGGCTACACCTTC.

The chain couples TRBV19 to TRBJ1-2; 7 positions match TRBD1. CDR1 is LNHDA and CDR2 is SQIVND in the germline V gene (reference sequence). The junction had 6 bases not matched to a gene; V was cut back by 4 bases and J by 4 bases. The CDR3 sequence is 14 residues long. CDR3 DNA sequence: TGTGCCAGTAGTACTTCCGGGACAGCCTATGGCTACACCTTC. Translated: CASSTSGTAYGYTF.

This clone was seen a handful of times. CDR3 coding DNA: TGTGCCAGCAGTGAAGCGCTCGGGGGAAGTCCGTACGAGCAGTACTTC. It yields the protein CASSEALGGSPYEQYF. The V call is TRBV25-1, the J call TRBJ2-7; possibly TRBD2 for D (6 bases). Trimming took off 2 bases at V and 4 bases at J, with 18 bases between the two ends. The CDR3 spans 16 residues. CDR1 is MGHDK and CDR2 is SYGVNS in the germline V gene.

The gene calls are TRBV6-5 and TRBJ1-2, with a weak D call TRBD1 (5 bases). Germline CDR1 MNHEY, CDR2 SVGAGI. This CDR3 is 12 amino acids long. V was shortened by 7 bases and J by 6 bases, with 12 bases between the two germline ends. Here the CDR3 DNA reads TGTGCCAGCACCTCAGGGTGGGATGGCTACACCTTC. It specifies CASTSGWDGYTF.

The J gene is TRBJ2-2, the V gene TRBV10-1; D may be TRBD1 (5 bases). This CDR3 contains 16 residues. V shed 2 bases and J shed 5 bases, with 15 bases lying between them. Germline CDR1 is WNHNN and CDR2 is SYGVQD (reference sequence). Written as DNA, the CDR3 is TGCGCCAGCAGTGAGGGGCCAGGGTGGCTGACCGGGGAGCTGTTTTTT. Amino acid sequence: CASSEGPGWLTGELFF.

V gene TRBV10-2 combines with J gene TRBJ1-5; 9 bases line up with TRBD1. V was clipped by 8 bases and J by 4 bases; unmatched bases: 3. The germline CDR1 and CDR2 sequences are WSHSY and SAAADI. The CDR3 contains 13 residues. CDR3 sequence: CASGGQGNQPQHF. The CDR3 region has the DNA TGCGCCAGCGGAGGACAGGGGAATCAGCCCCAGCATTTT.

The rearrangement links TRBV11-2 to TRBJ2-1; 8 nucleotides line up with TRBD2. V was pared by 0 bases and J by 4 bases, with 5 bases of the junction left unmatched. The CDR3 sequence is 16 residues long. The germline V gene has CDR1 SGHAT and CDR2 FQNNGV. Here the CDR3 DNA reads TGTGCCAGCAGCTTAGATTTCGCGGGAGGTTACAATGAGCAGTTCTTC. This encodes CASSLDFAGGYNEQFF. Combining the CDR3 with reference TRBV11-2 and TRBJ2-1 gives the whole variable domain EAGVAQSPRYKIIEKRQSVAFWCNPISGHATLYWYQQILGQGPKLLIQFQNNGVVDDSQLPKDRFSAERLKGVDSTLKIQPAKLEDSAVYLCASSLDFAGGYNEQFFGPGTRLTVL.

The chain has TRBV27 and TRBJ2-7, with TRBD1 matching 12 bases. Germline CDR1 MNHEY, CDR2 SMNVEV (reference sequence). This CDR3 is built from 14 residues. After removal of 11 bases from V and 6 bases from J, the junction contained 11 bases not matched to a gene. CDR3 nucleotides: TGTGCCGGGGTGCCGGGACAGGGGGCAAGCGAGCAGTACTTC. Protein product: CAGVPGQGASEQYF.

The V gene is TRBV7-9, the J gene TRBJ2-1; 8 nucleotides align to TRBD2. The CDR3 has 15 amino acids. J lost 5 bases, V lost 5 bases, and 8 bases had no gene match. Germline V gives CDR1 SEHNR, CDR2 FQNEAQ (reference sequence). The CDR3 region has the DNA TGTGCCAGCAGCGGGCGGGGGGACCCTAACAATGAGCAGTTCTTC. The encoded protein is CASSGRGDPNNEQFF.

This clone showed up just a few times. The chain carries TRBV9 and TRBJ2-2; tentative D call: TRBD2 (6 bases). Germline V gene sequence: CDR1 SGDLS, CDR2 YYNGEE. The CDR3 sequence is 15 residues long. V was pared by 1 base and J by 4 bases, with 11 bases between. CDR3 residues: CASSVYSGSTGELFF. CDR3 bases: TGTGCCAGCAGCGTATATTCCGGGAGCACCGGGGAGCTGTTTTTT.

CDR3: CASSEALPPDTQYF. CDR3 nucleotides: TGTGCCAGCAGTGAAGCTCTCCCTCCAGATACGCAGTATTTT. This chain uses TRBV2 with TRBJ2-3; D ambiguous. V lost 0 bases and J lost 4, with 8 bases in between. The CDR3 extends over 14 amino acids. The germline V gene has CDR1 SNHLY and CDR2 FYNNEI.

The DNA of the CDR3 is TGTGCCAGCAGCCCCTATACGGGGGGCAACCCAGATACGCAGTATTTT. It encodes CASSPYTGGNPDTQYF. V is TRBV7-9 and J is TRBJ2-3; D may be TRBD2 (7 bases). The germline CDR1 and CDR2 sequences are SEHNR and FQNEAQ (reference sequence). The CDR3 covers 16 residues. Trimming pared 5 bases from V and 4 bases from J, leaving 19 bases between. The variable domain in full, with the rest retrieved from reference TRBV7-9 and TRBJ2-3, is DTGVSQNPRHKITKRGQNVTFRCDPISEHNRLYWYRQTLGQGPEFLTYFQNEAQLEKSRLLSDRFSAERPKGSFSTLEIQRTEQGDSAMYLCASSPYTGGNPDTQYFGPGTRLTVL.

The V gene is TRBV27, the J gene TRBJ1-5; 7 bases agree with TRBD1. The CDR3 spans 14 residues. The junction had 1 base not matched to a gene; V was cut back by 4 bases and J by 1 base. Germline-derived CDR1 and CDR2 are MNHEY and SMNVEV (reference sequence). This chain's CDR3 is CASSSTGSNQPQHF. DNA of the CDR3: TGTGCCAGCAGTTCGACAGGGAGCAATCAGCCCCAGCATTTT.

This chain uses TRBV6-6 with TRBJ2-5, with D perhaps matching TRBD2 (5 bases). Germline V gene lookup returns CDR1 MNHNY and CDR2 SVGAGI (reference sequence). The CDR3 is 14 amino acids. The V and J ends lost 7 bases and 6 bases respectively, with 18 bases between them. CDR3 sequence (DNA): TGTGCCAGCACCTTCCGGGGAAGCTTGCAGACCCAGTACTTC. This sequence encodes CASTFRGSLQTQYF.

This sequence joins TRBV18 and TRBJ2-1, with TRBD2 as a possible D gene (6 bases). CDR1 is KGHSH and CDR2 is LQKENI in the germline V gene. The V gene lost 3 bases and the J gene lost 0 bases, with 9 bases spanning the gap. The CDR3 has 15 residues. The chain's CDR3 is CASSPSGSSYNEQFF. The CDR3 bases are TGTGCCAGCTCACCTAGCGGTAGCTCCTACAATGAGCAGTTCTTC.